The 25 T cell receptor beta chains reported below all come from one sample, sequenced in a study of CD8 T cells in Susac syndrome. An input of about 0.45 to 1 ug of RNA was subjected to reverse transcription using random hexamers. TCRdb fed the immunoSEQ multiplex PCR reads into MiXCR, producing one record per CDR3 protein. Of around 300,000 distinct CDR3 sequences listed, almost 85% were seen once; the top ten hold approximately 0.2%. The material sequenced was CD8+ T cells from PBMCs. All receptors come from a human donor with multiple sclerosis.

The chain carries TRBV6-5 and TRBJ2-7, with D maybe TRBD1 (6 bases). The CDR3 contains 14 residues. CDR1 MNHEY and CDR2 SVGAGI come from the germline V gene. The V end was cut by 2 bases, the J end by 7 bases, with 15 bases between. The CDR3 reads CASSYGQGSGEQYF. CDR3 bases: TGTGCCAGCAGTTACGGGCAGGGGTCAGGTGAGCAGTACTTC.

V and J are TRBV6-5 and TRBJ2-7; the D gene is possibly TRBD2 (6 bases). Germline CDR1 MNHEY, CDR2 SVGAGI. The ends were cut back, 4 bases at V and 0 bases at J, with 13 bases in the middle. This CDR3 region has 15 residues. The CDR3 DNA reads as TGTGCCAGCAGTTTGAGCGGGCCTACCTCCTACGAGCAGTACTTC. Protein product: CASSLSGPTSYEQYF.

CDR3 in amino acids: CATAPIRLAGGQVQETQYF. The CDR3 coding sequence is TGTGCCACCGCCCCCATTAGACTAGCGGGAGGGCAGGTCCAAGAGACCCAGTACTTC. The chain uses TRBV2 and TRBJ2-5; 14 nucleotides match TRBD2. The junction had 17 bases not matched to a gene; V was cut back by 10 bases and J by 1 base. The CDR3 is made up of 19 amino acids. Looked up from germline, CDR1 is SNHLY and CDR2 is FYNNEI.

This chain links TRBV28 with TRBJ1-4; unclear D gene. There are 11 residues in the CDR3. V was trimmed by 3 bases and J by 14 bases, leaving 10 bases between them. The germline V gene has CDR1 MDHEN and CDR2 SYDVKM. CDR3 region: CASSFGGVLFF. The CDR3 bases are TGTGCCAGCAGTTTCGGTGGAGTGCTGTTTTTT.

The rearrangement joins TRBV6-2 or TRBV6-3 to TRBJ2-5; 8 bases are a match to TRBD2. J lost 4 bases, V lost 8 bases, and 9 bases had no gene match. Germline CDR1 MNHEY, CDR2 SVGEGT. The length of the CDR3 is 14 residues. CDR3 DNA sequence: TGTGCCAGCCGGGGACTAGACCCCCCAGAGACCCAGTACTTC. It is translated as CASRGLDPPETQYF.

V and J are TRBV7-9 and TRBJ2-7; a possible D gene is TRBD2 (5 bases). From germline, CDR1 is SEHNR and CDR2 FQNEAQ (reference sequence). V lost 4 bases to trimming and J lost 0 bases, with 16 bases between them. The CDR3 sequence is 16 residues long. Here the CDR3 reads CASSSTRTGSSYEQYF. The CDR3 nucleotides are TGTGCCAGCAGCTCGACTCGGACGGGGAGCTCCTACGAGCAGTACTTC.

This clonotype appeared once. This chain connects TRBV27 to TRBJ1-1; 8 nucleotides agree with TRBD1. The germline gives CDR1 MNHEY, CDR2 SMNVEV (reference sequence). The trim removed 6 bases at V and 0 bases at J, leaving 6 bases unmatched. This CDR3 spans 15 amino acids. CDR3 region: CASRQGAYMNTEAFF. CDR3 nucleotide sequence: TGTGCCAGCAGGCAGGGGGCCTACATGAACACTGAAGCTTTCTTT.

V is TRBV7-9 and J is TRBJ2-7, with 7 bases fitting TRBD1. The V segment lost 6 bases and the J segment 4 bases; nucleotides outside the gene matches: 15. This CDR3 comprises 16 residues. Germline CDR1 reads SEHNR; CDR2 reads FQNEAQ (reference sequence). The CDR3 protein is CASRPPGQRPLYEQYF. In DNA, the CDR3 is TGTGCCAGCAGACCTCCGGGACAGAGGCCCTTGTACGAGCAGTACTTC.

This clonotype was recorded once. The V call is TRBV28, the J call TRBJ2-5; 14 bases align to TRBD2. This CDR3 comprises 17 residues. Germline V gives CDR1 MDHEN, CDR2 SYDVKM. J was trimmed by 6 bases and V by 11 bases; bases with no gene match: 17. In nucleotides, the CDR3 is TGTGCCTCCCATCGATCCGGGACTAGCGGGAGAGGACAGACCCAGTACTTC. Encoded protein: CASHRSGTSGRGQTQYF.

This chain uses TRBV7-9 with TRBJ1-2, with 8 bases identical to TRBD1. This CDR3 is built from 16 residues. V gave up 5 bases and J gave up 4 bases; unmatched junction bases: 12. The germline V gene has CDR1 SEHNR and CDR2 FQNEAQ (reference sequence). The CDR3 sequence is CASSPPKGQALYGYTF. In DNA, the CDR3 is TGTGCCAGCAGCCCCCCGAAGGGACAGGCCCTCTATGGCTACACCTTC.

The chain is built from TRBV11-3 and TRBJ2-1, with TRBD2 matching 7 bases. V shed 5 bases and J 7 bases; nucleotides not matched to a gene: 5. CDR1 is SGHNT, CDR2 YENEEA, per germline. The CDR3 is 13 amino acids. The CDR3 DNA sequence: TGTGCCAGCAGCCCGGGACTAACGAATGAGCAGTTCTTC. Protein: CASSPGLTNEQFF.

This chain uses TRBV5-5 with TRBJ1-4, with D hard to call. The ends were cut back, 4 bases at V and 3 bases at J, with 7 bases in the middle. Germline-derived CDR1 and CDR2 are SGHKS and YYEKEE (reference sequence). This CDR3 has 13 amino acids. The CDR3 DNA reads as TGTGCCAGCAGCCCGCCACCTAATGAAAAACTGTTTTTT. Amino acid sequence: CASSPPPNEKLFF. Filled out from reference TRBV5-5 and TRBJ1-4, the complete variable domain reads DAGVTQSPTHLIKTRGQQVTLRCSPISGHKSVSWYQQVLGQGPQFIFQYYEKEERGRGNFPDRFSARQFPNYSSELNVNALLLGDSALYLCASSPPPNEKLFFGSGTQLSVL.

The chain employs TRBV5-6 and TRBJ1-2; the D is unclear. This CDR3 spans 13 amino acids. Germline V CDR1 and CDR2: SGHDT, YYEEEE. Trimming took off 0 bases at V and 8 bases at J, with 11 bases between the two ends. The CDR3 DNA sequence: TGTGCCAGCAGCTTGGGGCCCCAAGGGGGCTACACCTTC. Encoded protein: CASSLGPQGGYTF.

The sample holds a few counts of this clonotype. The chain couples TRBV9 to TRBJ1-1, with D possibly TRBD1 on 5 matching bases. The V end was cut by 4 bases, the J end by 1 base, with 11 bases between. Germline CDR1 and CDR2: SGDLS and YYNGEE. CDR3 length equals 14 residues. The CDR3 sequence: CASSQGPANTEAFF. The CDR3 coding sequence is TGTGCCAGCAGCCAGGGACCCGCGAACACTGAAGCTTTCTTT.

The DNA of the CDR3 is TGTGCCAGCAGCGTAGACGGCGGGCAGAGCTCCTACGAGCAGTACTTC. Translation gives CASSVDGGQSSYEQYF. This chain links TRBV9 with TRBJ2-7, with D perhaps TRBD2 (5 bases). The germline V gene has CDR1 SGDLS and CDR2 YYNGEE. V dropped 0 bases and J dropped 0 bases, with 13 bases sitting between them. The length of the CDR3 is 16 residues.

Details on this clonotype: At one of its ends the junction is not consistent with the germline gene, which may arise from a read error. The rearrangement joins TRBV4-2 to TRBJ1-2; D possibly corresponds to TRBD1 (6 bases). The CDR3 is 18 residues long. Germline V CDR1 and CDR2: LGHNA, YNFKEQ. The CDR3 nucleotides read TGTGCCAGCAGCCAGGGACTCTACCTCGGACAGTCTAACTATGGCCACACCTTC. Residues: CASSQGLYLGQSNYGHTF.

The J gene is TRBJ2-7, the V gene TRBV5-6; D not resolved. Trimming cost V 0 bases and J 1 base, with 5 bases left between them. The germline V gene has CDR1 SGHDT and CDR2 YYEEEE. The CDR3 is 13 amino acids. The CDR3 bases are TGTGCCAGCAGCTTGGAAATATCCTACGAGCAGTACTTC. This translates into CASSLEISYEQYF.

In this sample, this clonotype turned up once. The chain combines TRBV20-1 with TRBJ2-2; D is unclear. The CDR3 length is 11 residues. The ends were cut back, 7 bases at V and 4 bases at J, with 7 bases in the middle. Germline-derived CDR1 and CDR2 are DFQATT and SNEGSKA (reference sequence). The CDR3 nucleotides read TGCAGTGTAAGACTCACCGGGGAGCTGTTTTTT. It translates to CSVRLTGELFF.

The V and J genes are TRBV4-1 and TRBJ1-1, with D hard to call. The CDR3 is made up of 11 amino acids. Looked up from germline, CDR1 is MGHRA and CDR2 is YSYEKL. Between the trimmed V and J ends, which lost 0 bases and 7 bases, there was a span of 3 bases. The CDR3 nucleotides are TGCGCCAGCAGCCAAGAAGGTGAAGCTTTCTTT. Translating gives CASSQEGEAFF.

The rearrangement links TRBV5-6 to TRBJ1-1, with 10 nucleotides matching TRBD1. The germline V gene encodes CDR1 SGHDT and CDR2 YYEEEE. This CDR3 has 14 amino acids. Germline trimming cut 5 bases from V and 3 bases from J; bases unmatched to any gene: 4. CDR3 sequence (DNA): TGTGCCAGCAGACCCGGGACAGGGGACACTGAAGCTTTCTTT. This translates into CASRPGTGDTEAFF.

V is TRBV19 and J is TRBJ2-1; 7 bases are shared with TRBD2. J was trimmed by 0 bases and V by 5 bases; bases with no gene match: 4. CDR3 size: 15 residues. CDR1 and CDR2 (germline): LNHDA, SQIVND (reference sequence). This CDR3 is CASSFGGSSYNEQFF. CDR3 bases: TGTGCCAGTAGTTTTGGCGGGAGCTCCTACAATGAGCAGTTCTTC.

This chain uses TRBV4-3 with TRBJ2-3; D ambiguous. V dropped 0 bases and J dropped 4 bases, with 8 bases sitting between them. The CDR3 covers 14 residues. The germline V gene encodes CDR1 LGHNA and CDR2 YSLEER. The CDR3 DNA reads as TGCGCCAGCAGCCAAGATCTGGAACCAGATACGCAGTATTTT. Residues: CASSQDLEPDTQYF.

This rearrangement joins TRBV19 to TRBJ1-1; D remains unclear. Germline CDR1 is LNHDA and CDR2 is SQIVND (reference sequence). This CDR3 region has 14 residues. The V and J ends lost 5 bases and 0 bases respectively, with 10 bases between them. Here the CDR3 DNA reads TGTGCCAGTAGTGCCTCCAGGATGAACACTGAAGCTTTCTTT. This gives the protein CASSASRMNTEAFF. Full variable domain (missing parts from reference TRBV19 and TRBJ1-1): DGGITQSPKYLFRKEGQNVTLSCEQNLNHDAMYWYRQDPGQGLRLIYYSQIVNDFQKGDIAEGYSVSREKKESFPLTVTSAQKNPTAFYLCASSASRMNTEAFFGQGTRLTVV.

The J gene is TRBJ2-1, the V gene TRBV11-2; 11 bases fit TRBD1. The CDR3 length is 18 residues. Germline CDR1 is SGHAT and CDR2 is FQNNGV. Germline trimming cut 6 bases from V and 6 bases from J; bases unmatched to any gene: 16. The CDR3 sequence is CASSYRRTGGISGNEQFF. The CDR3 region has the DNA TGTGCCAGCAGTTATCGAAGGACAGGGGGCATTTCGGGCAATGAGCAGTTCTTC.

The rearrangement links TRBV18 to TRBJ2-1; 7 bases are shared with TRBD2. J lost 7 bases, V lost 0 bases, and 12 bases had no gene match. The CDR3 totals 17 residues. The germline gives CDR1 KGHSH, CDR2 LQKENI. CDR3 sequence reads: CASSPPIREANWNEQFF. The CDR3 nucleotides read TGTGCCAGCTCACCACCGATACGGGAGGCTAACTGGAATGAGCAGTTCTTC. The full variable domain, in which reference TRBV18 and TRBJ2-1 provide the parts outside the CDR3, is NAGVMQNPRHLVRRRGQEARLRCSPMKGHSHVYWYRQLPEEGLKFMVYLQKENIIDESGMPKERFSAEFPKEGPSILRIQQVVRGDSAAYFCASSPPIREANWNEQFFGPGTRLTVL.